This TCR beta chain was captured in a study of cytomegalovirus exposure and HLA in healthy donors. Study findings and constraints: What was likely a sequencing artifact was a cluster of highly shared sequence variants.

Trimming at V came to 6 bases and at J to 9 bases, leaving 13 bases not matched to a gene. The CDR3 spans 14 residues. Germline CDR1 is MNHEY and CDR2 is SMNVEV (reference sequence). Of note for this clone: The antigen is unknown.

PCR amplification relied on 60 Vbeta primers (plus 13 Jbeta primers). Clones were sequenced by immunoSEQ multiplex PCR, and TCRdb holds only the in-frame ones, with some missing. The data contain some 70,000 clones, 60% to 85% of them singletons. The chain has TRBV27 and TRBJ2-5; 7 bases match TRBD1. Sample: PBMCs. The receptor was derived from a male donor in good health and CMV-seropositive. The CDR3 loop reads CASRGTGVLDPQYF. CDR3 coding DNA: TGTGCCAGCAGGGGAACAGGGGTATTAGACCCCCAGTACTTC.